A single count supports the clone carrying this T cell receptor (beta chain). A read error is possible here, since a much larger clone lies one base away. This entry belongs to a study of tumor-infiltrating lymphocytes in primary liver carcinoma. Study information: Each of the growths was stage T1-T3 N0M0, extending about 4.2 to 11 cm across.

Each 20-30 mg portion of unsorted bulk tissue served as the source for co-extraction of RNA and DNA. No treatment had been given to the patients, who were chronically infected with HBV. Researchers generated TCR beta cDNA from approximately 500 ng of total RNA, relying on a constant-region primer. Researchers made the TCR beta libraries by running three nested multiplex PCR rounds with slightly modified ARM-PCR. In the first two PCR rounds, TRBV1-TRBV30 forward primers were paired with a C-beta reverse primer, and each round lasted approximately 9 cycles. TCRdb ran MiXCR on the multiplex PCR reads and lists one entry per CDR3 protein. This table has tens of thousands of distinct CDR3 sequences, roughly 80% appearing once. Germline V gene sequence: CDR1 MDHEN, CDR2 SYDVKM. This CDR3 is built from 15 residues.

Sequenced sample: tumor-adjacent normal liver tissue. The clonotype comes from a woman between 25 and 40 years old with primary liver carcinoma and hepatitis B virus infection. The chain joins TRBV28 to TRBJ2-7; D may be TRBD2 (5 bases). As DNA, the CDR3 is TGTTCCGGCAGCCCTCCCGGGAACAGAAACGGCGAGCAGTACTTC. Encoded protein: CSGSPPGNRNGEQYF.